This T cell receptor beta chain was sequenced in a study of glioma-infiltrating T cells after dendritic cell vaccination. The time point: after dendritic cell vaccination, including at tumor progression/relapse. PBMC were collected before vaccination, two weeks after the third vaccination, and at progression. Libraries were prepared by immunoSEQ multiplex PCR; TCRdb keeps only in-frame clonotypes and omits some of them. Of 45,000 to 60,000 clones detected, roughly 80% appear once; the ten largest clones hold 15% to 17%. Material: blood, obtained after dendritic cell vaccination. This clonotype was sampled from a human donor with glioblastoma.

DNA for the CDR3: TGTGCCAGCAGTTCCCGGGGACAGAACACCGGGGAGCTGTTTTTT. This gives the protein CASSSRGQNTGELFF. The chain uses TRBV25-1 and TRBJ2-2; D is perhaps TRBD1 (6 bases). Germline CDR1 MGHDK, CDR2 SYGVNS. Trimming took 5 bases from V and 1 from J, leaving 11 bases between them. CDR3 size: 15 residues.